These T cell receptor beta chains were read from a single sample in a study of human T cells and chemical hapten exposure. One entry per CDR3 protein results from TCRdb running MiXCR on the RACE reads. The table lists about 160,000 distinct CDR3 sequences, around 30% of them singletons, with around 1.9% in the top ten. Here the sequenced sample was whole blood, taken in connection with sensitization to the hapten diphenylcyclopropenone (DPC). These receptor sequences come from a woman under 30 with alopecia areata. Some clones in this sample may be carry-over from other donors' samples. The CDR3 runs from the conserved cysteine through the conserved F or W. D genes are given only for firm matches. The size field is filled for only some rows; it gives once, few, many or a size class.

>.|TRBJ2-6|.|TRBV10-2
CASSDSSVASGANVLTF
TGCGCCAGCAGTGACTCGAGCGTTGCCTCTGGGGCCAACGTCCTGACTTTC
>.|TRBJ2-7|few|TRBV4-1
CASSQDPGGSPYEQYF
TGCGCCAGCAGCCAAGATCCGGGCGGGTCCCCCTACGAGCAGTACTTC
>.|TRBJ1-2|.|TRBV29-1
CSVQRPNYGYTF
TGCAGCGTTCAAAGGCCAAACTATGGCTACACCTTC
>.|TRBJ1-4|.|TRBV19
CASSIPGPGNEKLFF
TGTGCCAGTAGTATCCCGGGTCCGGGGAATGAAAAACTGTTTTTT
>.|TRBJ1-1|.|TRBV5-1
CASRRGGVRSTEAFF
TGCGCCAGCAGGAGAGGGGGGGTACGATCCACTGAAGCTTTCTTT
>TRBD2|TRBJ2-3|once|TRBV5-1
CASSLDSGGATDTQYF
TGCGCCAGCAGCTTGGATAGCGGGGGGGCAACAGATACGCAGTATTTT
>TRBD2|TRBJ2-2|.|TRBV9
CASSVEWGGSNTGELFF
TGTGCCAGCAGCGTAGAGTGGGGGGGTTCGAACACCGGGGAGCTGTTTTTT
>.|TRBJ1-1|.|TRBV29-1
CSGGIGAAEAFF
TGCAGCGGGGGGATTGGGGCGGCTGAAGCTTTCTTT
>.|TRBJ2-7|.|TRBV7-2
CASSLEHRLGQYF
TGTGCCAGCAGCTTAGAACACCGTCTGGGGCAGTACTTC
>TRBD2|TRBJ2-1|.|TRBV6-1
CASRTGTSLLYEQFF
TGTGCCAGCAGGACGGGGACTAGCCTCCTATATGAGCAGTTCTTC
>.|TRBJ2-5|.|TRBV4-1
CTSSYGQNQETQYF
TGCACCAGCAGCTATGGACAGAATCAAGAGACCCAGTACTTC
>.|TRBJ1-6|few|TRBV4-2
CASSQEGYNSPLHF
TGTGCCAGCAGCCAAGAGGGTTATAATTCACCCCTCCACTTT
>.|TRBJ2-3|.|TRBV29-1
CSVAASADTQYF
TGCAGCGTGGCGGCTAGCGCAGATACGCAGTATTTT
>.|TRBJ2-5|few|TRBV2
CASGYLETETQYF
TGTGCCAGCGGTTACTTAGAGACAGAGACCCAGTACTTC
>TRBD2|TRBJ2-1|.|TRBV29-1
CSAPTSGDEQFF
TGCAGCGCCCCGACTAGCGGGGATGAGCAGTTCTTC
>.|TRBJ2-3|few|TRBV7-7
CASSLALHGTQYF
TGTGCTAGCAGCTTAGCCTTACATGGTACGCAGTATTTT
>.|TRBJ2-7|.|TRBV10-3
CAISKVQSPYEQYF
TGTGCCATCAGTAAGGTCCAATCTCCCTACGAGCAGTACTTC
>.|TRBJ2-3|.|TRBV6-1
CASSEQVGGSDTQYF
TGTGCCAGCAGTGAACAAGTGGGAGGCTCAGATACGCAGTATTTT
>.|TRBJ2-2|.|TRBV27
CASSLSAGRAGELFF
TGTGCCAGCAGTTTATCCGCGGGGAGAGCCGGGGAGCTGTTTTTT
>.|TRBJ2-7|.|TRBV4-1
CASSQTGIAYEQYF
TGCGCCAGCAGCCAAACAGGGATTGCCTACGAGCAGTACTTC
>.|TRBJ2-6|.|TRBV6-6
CASSYLRSGANVLTF
TGTGCCAGCAGTTACCTCAGGTCTGGGGCCAACGTCCTGACTTTC
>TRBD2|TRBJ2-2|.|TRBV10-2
CASSAGGNTGELFF
TGCGCCAGCAGTGCGGGGGGGAACACCGGGGAGCTGTTTTTT
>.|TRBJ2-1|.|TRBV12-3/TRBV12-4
CASNLPGNSYNEQFF
TGTGCCAGCAACCTCCCCGGGAACTCCTACAATGAGCAGTTCTTC
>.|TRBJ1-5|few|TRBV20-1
CSARAGGSNQPQHF
TGCAGTGCTAGAGCCGGAGGTAGCAATCAGCCCCAGCATTTT
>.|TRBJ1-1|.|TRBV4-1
CASSQPGTEAFF
TGCGCCAGCAGCCAGCCAGGGACGGAAGCTTTCTTT
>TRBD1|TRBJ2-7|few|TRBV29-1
CSVLRTGSSYEQYF
TGCAGCGTCCTAAGGACAGGGAGCTCCTACGAGCAGTACTTC
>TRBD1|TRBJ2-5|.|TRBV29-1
CSVLPGQGGQETQYF
TGCAGCGTTCTCCCGGGACAGGGAGGCCAAGAGACCCAGTACTTC
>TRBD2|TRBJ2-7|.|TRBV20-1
CSALVGGDYEQYF
TGCAGTGCTTTAGTGGGGGGGGACTACGAGCAGTACTTC